The clone carrying this T cell receptor beta chain came up a few times. MiXCR, run by TCRdb on the RT-PCR reads, gives a single entry per CDR3 protein. The sample consists of fewer than 800,000 distinct CDR3 sequences, 13% to 15% of them appearing once. Per germline, CDR1 MNHNY and CDR2 SVGAGI (reference sequence). The CDR3 has 14 residues. Deletions cut 6 bases from V and 3 bases from J, with 14 bases between. The V gene is TRBV6-6, the J gene TRBJ1-1; tentatively, D is TRBD1 (5 bases). This receptor was taken from a female donor in good health, serving as a healthy control. Sequencing input: memory CD4+ T cells from blood. CDR3 protein: CASSRGGEDTEAFF. CDR3 DNA: TGTGCCAGCAGCCGAGGAGGGGAGGACACTGAAGCTTTCTTT.